This T cell receptor beta chain was sequenced during a study of blood T cell repertoires in COVID-19. Study as a whole: PBMCs, B-cell-depleted T cells, or T cells were the source of the cDNA or gDNA that made up the material.

The assay was immunoSEQ multiplex PCR, and TCRdb's table has in-frame clones only and misses some. The sample has about 94,000 clones, approximately 79% seen once. Germline CDR1 is MNHEY and CDR2 is SVGEGT. The CDR3 spans 18 residues. The trim removed 5 bases at V and 2 bases at J, leaving 16 bases unmatched. The chain couples TRBV6-2 or TRBV6-3 to TRBJ1-1; 8 bases agree with TRBD1. The receptor was isolated from a man aged 65 to 85 with COVID-19, enrolled during active disease. The sequenced material came from peripheral blood. CDR3 in DNA: TGTGCCAGCAGTCTTTTCGGACAGGGTATATTCGGTAACACTGAAGCTTTCTTT. This translates into CASSLFGQGIFGNTEAFF.